The present T cell receptor beta chain was sequenced within a study of T cell responses to AZD1222 COVID-19 vaccine. Findings of the study overall: Dominant at 160-218 and 743-854, vaccine-associated CD4 TCRs also spanned spike. The study found Spike-specific TCR breadth and depth rose after two AZD1222 doses. Reportedly, nearly half the spike-specific TCRs target unmutated variant regions.

The method was immunoSEQ multiplex PCR; TCRdb's version includes in-frame clones alone and lacks a portion of them. The data contain 66,000 or so clones, 79% of them singletons. Only a few counts were recorded for this clone. The antigen is undetermined. The sequencing here drew on peripheral blood, taken on day 0 of MenACWY control vaccination. The TCR sequence derives from an adult in good health.

Here the CDR3 reads CASSLGQISNQPQHF. The CDR3 coding sequence is TGTGCCAGCAGCCTCGGACAGATTAGCAATCAGCCCCAGCATTTT. The V gene is TRBV5-8, the J gene TRBJ1-5; tentatively, D is TRBD1 (6 bases). The CDR3 totals 15 residues. Between the trimmed V and J ends, which lost 4 bases and 0 bases, there was a span of 11 bases. Germline V CDR1 and CDR2: SGHTS, YDEGEE.